The source of this TCR beta chain is a study of cytomegalovirus exposure and HLA in healthy donors. Broader study findings: TCR beta chains numbering approximately 150 were designated cytomegalovirus-associated.

In the case of this clone: What it recognizes is unknown.

With 60 Vbeta and 13 Jbeta primers, the PCR was carried out. The repertoire was sequenced with immunoSEQ multiplex PCR; TCRdb's copy has only in-frame clones and lacks some. Found here are more than 90,000 clones, roughly 80% of them singletons; the top ten hold about 7%. The CDR3 is 15 amino acids. V shed 4 bases and J 4 bases; nucleotides not matched to a gene: 6. Germline V gives CDR1 MGHDK, CDR2 SYGVNS. The J gene is TRBJ2-3, the V gene TRBV25-1, with 9 bases identical to TRBD2. The material sequenced was PBMCs. The receptor's source is a man between 40 and 49 years old in good health and CMV-seropositive. The CDR3: CASSAWREGSDTQYF. The CDR3 coding sequence is TGTGCCAGCAGTGCTTGGCGGGAGGGGTCAGATACGCAGTATTTT.